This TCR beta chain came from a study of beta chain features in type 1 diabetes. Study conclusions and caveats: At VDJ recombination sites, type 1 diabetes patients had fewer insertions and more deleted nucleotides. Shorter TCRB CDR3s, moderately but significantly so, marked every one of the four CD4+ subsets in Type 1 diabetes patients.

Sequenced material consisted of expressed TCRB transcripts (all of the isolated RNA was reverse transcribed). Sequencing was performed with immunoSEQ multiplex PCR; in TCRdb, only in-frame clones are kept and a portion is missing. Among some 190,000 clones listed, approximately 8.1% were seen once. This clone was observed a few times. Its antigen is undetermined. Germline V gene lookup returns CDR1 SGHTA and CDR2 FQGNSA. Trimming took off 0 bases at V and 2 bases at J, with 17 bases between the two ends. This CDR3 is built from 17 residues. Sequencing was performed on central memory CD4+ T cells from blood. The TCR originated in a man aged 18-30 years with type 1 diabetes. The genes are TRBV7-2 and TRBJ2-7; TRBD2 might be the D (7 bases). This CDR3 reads CASSLAVRGAIPYEQYF. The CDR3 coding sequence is TGTGCCAGCAGCTTAGCGGTACGGGGGGCGATCCCCTACGAGCAGTACTTC.